Given below is one T cell receptor beta chain in context. Its cognate antigen has yet to be identified. No per-base quality is available; no much larger clone lies one base away. The sample belongs to a study of tumor and adjacent non-tumor tissue in lung cancer listed by TCRdb under 2018. Study-level background: By cancer type, the cohort comprised approximately twelve adenocarcinoma patients, 2 squamous cell carcinoma patients and 1 small cell lung cancer patient. Ages among the 15 or so patients ranged from about 30 to 76 years, there were approximately ten men and 5 women, and disease was at TNM stage I to III. Sequencing produced approximately 130 million productive TCRbeta reads in total, an average of around 4.2 million reads per sample. Bulk TCRbeta repertoires were compared between lung tumor tissue and matched distant non-tumor lung tissue obtained from around 14 lung cancer patients. Over 25 paired specimens, one tumor and one normal lung sample per patient, were profiled by TCRbeta CDR3 sequencing. Results the study describes overall, beyond this receptor: Peripheral blood was not sequenced, so blood TCRbeta repertoires were not examined in the lung cancer patients of the study. TCR diversity was significantly higher in younger patients, and greater tumor TCR diversity was associated with shorter overall survival and shorter disease-free survival. Neither the sequencing platform nor unique molecular identifiers are mentioned in the methods. The cohort had only approximately 15 patients, and the authors noted that larger samples and more detailed clinical data are needed. The top 100 clones made up a significantly larger cumulative share of the repertoire in normal lung than in tumor tissue. Tumor tissue showed significantly higher TCR diversity (inverse Simpson) than normal lung tissue, at roughly 390 vs 170 (P = 0.0075, Mann-Whitney U test).

Bulk unsorted tissue served as the source for RNA extraction, and RNA quality was assessed using a NanoDrop ND-1000 and an Agilent 2100. Donors were newly diagnosed lung cancer patients admitted for thoracic surgery in China between August and November 2014, without prior chemotherapy. Anyone who had undergone radiotherapy or chemotherapy before, or who had another cancer at the same time, was left out of the study. Pieces of surgical tissue measuring about 1-2.1 cm3 were kept in RNAlater solution and held at -80 degrees C until needed. CDR1 SGHAT and CDR2 FQNNGV are derived from the germline V gene. The CDR3 holds 18 amino acids from the cysteine to the phenylalanine. Just the 54-base CDR3 DNA is kept, in frame starting at base 1. For this chain, trimming is 7 bases at the V end and 0 bases at the J end, and the number of junction bases without a gene match is 8. The library relied on multiplex PCR. Sequenced using an Illumina HiSeq 2500. TCRbeta libraries were built by three rounds of nested PCR using primers (Table S4), following protocols modified from ARM-PCR. Before sequencing, PCR products of 200-500 bp were excised from the gel and purified with the QIAquick gel extraction kit. On the authors' methods: Reads were cleaned using Trimmomatic, were merged into complete CDR3 sequences using FLASH, and were assigned to V(D)J germline segments using MiTCR. Clonal diversity was computed as the inverse Simpson's index with VDJtools. In-frame sequences without a premature stop codon were defined as productive reads. TCRdb's own reprocessing of the public reads used fastp at Q25 and MiXCR and kept productive beta chains. All rows with the same CDR3 protein become a single entry with the most common DNA and genes. In this record, the V and J calls reflect TCRdb's handling and not the investigators' own analysis. The sample profile shows tens of thousands of distinct CDR3 sequences; around 64% of them were found once. In total, the top ten clones hold around 17% of the sample.

Rearrangement joined TRBV11-2 to TRBJ2-3, and TRBD2 aligns with 15 junction nucleotides. This TCR was sampled from a man between 60 and 75 years old with non-small cell lung cancer. The sample comprised lung tumor tissue. The CDR3 has the sequence CASTRTSGRGPSTDTQYF. DNA sequence: TGTGCCAGCACCCGGACTAGCGGGAGGGGGCCTAGCACAGATACGCAGTATTTT.